These 32 T cell receptor beta chains were sequenced from one sample in a study of immune characterization of retroperitoneal liposarcoma. MiXCR, run by TCRdb on the PCR reads, gives a single entry per CDR3 protein. The sample comprises about 11,000 distinct CDR3 sequences, around half of which are singletons, and under 11% rests with the top ten. Sequencing was performed on tumor tissue. The source of these receptors is a female donor with retroperitoneal liposarcoma.

This chain connects TRBV27 to TRBJ2-1; D gene uncertain. The CDR3 is 14 amino acids. Trimming stripped 3 bases from V and 10 bases from J, with 16 bases between. Germline V gene lookup returns CDR1 MNHEY and CDR2 SMNVEV (reference sequence). The CDR3 region is CASSLTANSYEQFF. For the CDR3, the DNA is TGTGCCAGCAGTTTGACGGCCAACTCCTACGAGCAGTTCTTC.

The rearrangement uses TRBV10-2 and TRBJ2-5; weak D call: TRBD2 (6 bases). The J call may be faulty, since TRBJ2-7 better matches the DNA end. Per the germline V gene, CDR1 is WSHSY and CDR2 is SAAADI. The CDR3 extends over 16 amino acids. This CDR3 reads CASSDPAGSNSYEQYF. The DNA of the CDR3 is TGCGCCAGCAGTGACCCGGCGGGGTCTAACTCCTACGAGCAGTACTTC.

Only one count was recorded for this clonotype. This CDR3 is missing its conserved last phenylalanine or tryptophan, likely due to a read error. It is unclear where the CDR3 begins or ends on the DNA, so no DNA is shown, and the CDR3 is as TCRdb lists it. The J gene is TRBJ2-3, the V gene TRBV7-2. Germline lookup yields CDR1 SGHTA and CDR2 FQGNSA. The CDR3 spans 13 residues, counting both ends. The CDR3 reads CASSFQVGETQFL.

On this clonotype: The junction departs from germline at one end; a sequencing error may be responsible. J is TRBJ1-2 and V is TRBV4-1; 8 positions match TRBD1. This CDR3 has 16 amino acids. The germline CDR1 and CDR2 sequences are MGHRA and YSYEKL. Here the CDR3 reads CASSPRYPDRANGYTF. For the CDR3, the DNA is TGTGCCAGCAGCCCAAGATACCCGGACAGGGCAAATGGCTACACCTTC.

The V and J genes are TRBV6-1 and TRBJ2-5; the match to TRBD2 covers 10 bases. Germline CDR1 MNHNS, CDR2 SASEGT. This CDR3 has 17 amino acids. Losses at the gene ends were 1 base for V and 11 bases for J; bases not matched to a gene: 16. The CDR3 protein is CASSEVHSGGSANEQYF. The CDR3 nucleotides are TGTGCCAGCAGTGAAGTGCATAGCGGGGGGTCAGCTAATGAGCAGTACTTC.

There are a few counts of this clonotype. The V call is TRBV12-3 or TRBV12-4, the J call TRBJ2-5; 12 bases agree with TRBD2. V dropped 3 bases and J dropped 11; count of bases not matched to a gene: 19. The CDR3 covers 18 residues. This chain's CDR3 is CASSFLRGRLAGENEQYF. The CDR3 region has the DNA TGTGCCAGCAGTTTTCTCAGGGGGCGACTAGCGGGAGAGAATGAGCAGTACTTC.

This rearrangement joins TRBV7-2 to TRBJ2-1; 10 nucleotides line up with TRBD2. Germline V gene sequence: CDR1 SGHTA, CDR2 FQGNSA. The length of the CDR3 is 15 residues. Trimming took 5 bases from V and 8 from J; bases not matched to a gene: 9. The CDR3 coding sequence is TGTGCCAGCAGCCCCTCTAGCGGGAGAAGCTATGAGCAGTTCTTC. This codes for CASSPSSGRSYEQFF.

Only a few counts were recorded for this clonotype. This chain connects TRBV11-3 to TRBJ2-4, with 11 bases fitting TRBD2. The end of the DNA fits TRBJ2-7 better, so the J call may be wrong. This CDR3 contains 17 residues. Germline V gene data show CDR1 as SGHNT and CDR2 as YENEEA. CDR3 bases: TGTGCCAGCAGCTTAAGCGGGCTAGCGGGAGGCGCCTACGAGCAGTACTTC. Its translation: CASSLSGLAGGAYEQYF.

The chain recombines TRBV6-1 with TRBJ1-5, with 8 bases fitting TRBD1. The CDR3 contains 16 residues. Germline assignment: CDR1 MNHNS and CDR2 SASEGT. After removal of 6 bases from V and 6 bases from J, the junction contained 13 bases not matched to a gene. CDR3 DNA sequence: TGTGCCAGCAGGACCCTCGCAGGGGGCTTAGGTCAGCCCCAGCATTTT. Translated, it gives CASRTLAGGLGQPQHF.

The chain carries TRBV4-1 and TRBJ2-3, with D maybe TRBD2 (5 bases). The CDR3 contains 14 residues. Trimming took 1 base from V and 0 from J, leaving 5 bases between them. Germline CDR1 MGHRA, CDR2 YSYEKL. The CDR3 bases are TGCGCCAGCAGCCAAGGGACTAGCACAGATACGCAGTATTTT. Its translation: CASSQGTSTDTQYF.

This clonotype was counted only a few times. The chain joins TRBV27 to TRBJ2-3; TRBD1 matches at 7 bases. In germline, CDR1 is MNHEY, CDR2 SMNVEV (reference sequence). V trimming: 6 bases; J trimming: 4 bases; junction bases outside the gene matches: 13. This CDR3 has 16 amino acids. This CDR3 reads CASSRTQRQGADTQYF. CDR3 in DNA: TGTGCCAGCAGCAGAACCCAGAGACAGGGTGCAGATACGCAGTATTTT.

In this sample, this clonotype is medium-sized. The chain links TRBV7-2 to TRBJ2-3; D might be TRBD2 (6 bases). CDR1 and CDR2 from the germline V gene are SGHTA and FQGNSA. The length of the CDR3 is 13 residues. The V end was cut by 1 base, the J end by 5 bases, with 7 bases between. CDR3 sequence: CASSLVGGDTQYF. The CDR3 DNA sequence: TGTGCCAGCAGCTTAGTCGGGGGAGATACGCAGTATTTT.

Concerning this clonotype itself: A much larger clonotype is one base distant, so this may be a read error. As the CDR3 is not closed by the conserved phenylalanine or tryptophan, this likely results from a read error. The CDR3 nucleotides read TGTGCCAGCAGTGAAAGGGGGACAGAGCAGTACTTG. Translating it yields CASSERGTEQYL. The chain has TRBV6-1 and TRBJ2-7, with D possibly matching TRBD1 (6 bases). Germline assignment: CDR1 MNHNS and CDR2 SASEGT. The length of the CDR3 is 12 residues. Trimming left V 2 bases short and J 7 bases short, with 9 bases between.

This sequence joins TRBV6-5 and TRBJ2-3; TRBD2 might be the D (7 bases). This CDR3 comprises 16 residues. Trimming took 2 bases from V and 0 from J, leaving 12 bases between them. Germline V CDR1 and CDR2: MNHEY, SVGAGI. The CDR3 nucleotides read TGTGCCAGCAGTTACGGGCGGGGGCCTAGCACAGATACGCAGTATTTT. It yields the protein CASSYGRGPSTDTQYF.

This sequence joins TRBV10-1 and TRBJ2-7; TRBD1 matches 7 bases. Germline-derived CDR1 and CDR2 are WNHNN and SYGVQD (reference sequence). This CDR3 is 14 amino acids long. V dropped 3 bases and J dropped 3; count of bases not matched to a gene: 5. CDR3 amino acids: CASSEGGEGYEQYF. The CDR3 DNA reads as TGCGCCAGCAGTGAAGGGGGCGAAGGCTACGAGCAGTACTTC.

This clonotype has only a few counts. Relative to the germline gene, one junction end is altered; a read error may explain this. The CDR3 sequence is CASSLDGQETQYF. CDR3 in DNA: TGTGCTAGCAGTCTGGACGGACAAGAGACCCAGTACTTC. J is TRBJ2-5 and V is TRBV7-6; D is ambiguous. Per the germline V gene, CDR1 is SGHVS and CDR2 is FNYEAQ. The CDR3 totals 13 residues.

By frequency in the sample, this clonotype is medium-sized. This chain connects TRBV7-2 to TRBJ2-4; 10 nucleotides align to TRBD1. V lost 2 bases to trimming and J lost 4 bases; unmatched junction nucleotides: 5. CDR1 and CDR2 from the germline V gene are SGHTA and FQGNSA. The CDR3 has 16 residues. This chain's CDR3 is CASSLSSGQGKNIQYF. CDR3 coding DNA: TGTGCCAGCAGCTTAAGTTCGGGACAGGGGAAAAACATTCAGTACTTC.

The V gene is TRBV6-6, the J gene TRBJ2-1; 8 bases agree with TRBD2. The J call may be in error: the DNA end matches TRBJ2-7 better. The CDR3 consists of 13 residues. The germline V gene encodes CDR1 MNHNY and CDR2 SVGAGI (reference sequence). The CDR3 bases are TGTGCCACCACCGGGACTAGTTTGAATGAGCAGTACTTC. It translates to CATTGTSLNEQYF.

V is TRBV6-1 and J is TRBJ2-5; 10 positions match TRBD2. Germline values: CDR1 MNHNS, CDR2 SASEGT. The length of the CDR3 is 14 residues. Germline trimming cut 6 bases from V and 5 bases from J; bases unmatched to any gene: 6. CDR3 DNA sequence: TGTGCCAGCAGGGGGGGACTAGCGATGGAGACCCAGTACTTC. Its protein is CASRGGLAMETQYF.

This chain links TRBV11-3 with TRBJ2-5; TRBD2 matches 10 bases. V was pared by 5 bases and J by 2 bases, with 5 bases of the junction left unmatched. The CDR3 runs to 15 residues. The germline CDR1 and CDR2 sequences are SGHNT and YENEEA. CDR3 bases: TGTGCCAGCAGCCCTGGGACTAGCGATCAAGAGACCCAGTACTTC. Protein: CASSPGTSDQETQYF.

This clonotype was detected only a few times. CDR3 DNA: TGTGCCAGCACAAAAGGGACAGTCTACAATGAGCAGTACTTC. It yields the protein CASTKGTVYNEQYF. The V gene is TRBV7-2, the J gene TRBJ2-1; 7 bases are a match to TRBD1. The DNA end favors TRBJ2-7, so the J call may be wrong. CDR1 and CDR2 (germline): SGHTA, FQGNSA. The CDR3 is made up of 14 amino acids.

This rearrangement joins TRBV9 to TRBJ2-1; either TRBD1 or TRBD2 may fit D (5 bases each). This CDR3 is 16 amino acids long. CDR1 is SGDLS, CDR2 YYNGEE, per germline. V was shortened by 2 bases and J by 4 bases, with 16 bases between the two germline ends. CDR3: CASSVTPGTQYNEQFF. The DNA for the CDR3 is TGTGCCAGCAGCGTGACCCCCGGGACCCAATACAATGAGCAGTTCTTC. Full variable domain (missing parts from reference TRBV9 and TRBJ2-1): DSGVTQTPKHLITATGQRVTLRCSPRSGDLSVYWYQQSLDQGLQFLIQYYNGEERAKGNILERFSAQQFPDLHSELNLSSLELGDSALYFCASSVTPGTQYNEQFFGPGTRLTVL.

The chain couples TRBV6-1 to TRBJ1-1, with 8 positions matching TRBD1. CDR1 and CDR2 (germline): MNHNS, SASEGT. The CDR3 totals 13 residues. With 5 bases clipped from V and 6 bases from J, the junction kept 5 bases outside the gene matches. The CDR3 is CASSTQGGAEAFF. CDR3 DNA sequence: TGTGCCAGCAGTACACAGGGGGGGGCTGAAGCTTTCTTT.

This chain links TRBV6-5 with TRBJ2-5, with 8 bases aligning to TRBD2. The ends lost 0 bases at V and 2 bases at J; junction bases unmatched: 17. Germline CDR1 reads MNHEY; CDR2 reads SVGAGI. The CDR3 is 20 amino acids. The CDR3 DNA is TGTGCCAGCAGTTACTCGATAGGCGCGGGAGGACCTAGTTGGCAAGAGACCCAGTACTTC. Protein: CASSYSIGAGGPSWQETQYF.

This clonotype has more than one count but fewer than ten. This rearrangement joins TRBV11-1 to TRBJ1-1; D unresolved. Germline values: CDR1 SGHAT, CDR2 FQDESV (reference sequence). The CDR3 sequence is 12 residues long. V was trimmed by 3 bases and J by 2 bases, leaving 4 bases between them. The CDR3 DNA is TGTGCCAGCAGCTTTGACAACACTGAAGCTTTCTTT. It translates to CASSFDNTEAFF.

This clonotype was detected a few times. This chain connects TRBV7-8 to TRBJ1-5; 7 bases fit TRBD1. Germline-derived CDR1 and CDR2 are SGHVS and FQNEAQ. This CDR3 is built from 14 residues. The V segment lost 5 bases and the J segment 9 bases; nucleotides outside the gene matches: 10. CDR3: CASSARDSEGPQHF. CDR3 DNA: TGTGCCAGCAGCGCCCGGGACAGCGAGGGGCCCCAGCATTTT. The variable domain in full, completed from reference TRBV7-8 and TRBJ1-5, reads GAGVSQSPRYKVAKRGQDVALRCDPISGHVSLFWYQQALGQGPEFLTYFQNEAQLDKSGLPSDRFFAERPEGSVSTLKIQRTQQEDSAVYLCASSARDSEGPQHFGDGTRLSIL.

This clonotype is judged large. The CDR3 loop is CASSEYSISYEQFF. The CDR3, as DNA: TGTGCCAGCAGTGAGTACTCGATCTCCTACGAGCAGTTCTTC. The chain employs TRBV6-1 and TRBJ2-1, with no clear D. Trimming took 3 bases from V and 10 from J, leaving 16 bases between them. The CDR3 contains 14 residues. Germline V gene data show CDR1 as MNHNS and CDR2 as SASEGT.

This clonotype was seen a handful of times. The rearrangement uses TRBV6-1 and TRBJ2-1; D unclear. The CDR3 runs 17 residues. Germline loops: CDR1 MNHNS, CDR2 SASEGT. V was trimmed by 6 bases and J by 3 bases, leaving 21 bases between them. CDR3: CASSDALVGHLYNEQFF. The CDR3, as DNA: TGTGCCAGCAGCGATGCCTTGGTAGGCCACCTCTACAATGAGCAGTTCTTC.

The chain is built from TRBV6-1 and TRBJ2-3; 8 positions match TRBD1. The CDR3 is 15 amino acids. Per germline, CDR1 MNHNS and CDR2 SASEGT. J was trimmed by 6 bases and V by 0 bases; bases with no gene match: 5. The CDR3 is CASSEAGYRGDTQYF. DNA for the CDR3: TGTGCCAGCAGTGAAGCCGGGTACAGGGGGGATACGCAGTATTTT.

J is TRBJ1-2 and V is TRBV6-8; TRBD1 matches at 10 bases. This CDR3 contains 15 residues. Germline values: CDR1 MNHGY, CDR2 SAAAGT. V lost 5 bases, J lost 4 bases, and 7 bases stayed unmatched. The CDR3 coding sequence is TGTGCCAGCAGTACCAGGGACAGGGGACTCTATGGCTACACCTTC. Translating it yields CASSTRDRGLYGYTF.

This clonotype appeared a few times. The gene calls are TRBV27 and TRBJ1-1, with no clear D. The V and J ends lost 3 bases and 1 base respectively, with 6 bases between them. The CDR3 runs to 13 residues. The germline CDR1 and CDR2 sequences are MNHEY and SMNVEV (reference sequence). CDR3 sequence (DNA): TGTGCCAGCAGTTTGGCGGGGAACACTGAAGCTTTCTTT. Protein product: CASSLAGNTEAFF.

This clonotype appeared a few times. The chain links TRBV6-1 to TRBJ2-3; maybe TRBD2 (7 bases). The CDR3 sequence is 14 residues long. V dropped 6 bases and J dropped 11 bases, with 21 bases sitting between them. Germline V lookup: CDR1 MNHNS, CDR2 SASEGT. The CDR3 region is CASREGGLEDEQYF. The CDR3 DNA sequence: TGTGCCAGCAGAGAGGGGGGGTTAGAGGACGAGCAGTATTTT.